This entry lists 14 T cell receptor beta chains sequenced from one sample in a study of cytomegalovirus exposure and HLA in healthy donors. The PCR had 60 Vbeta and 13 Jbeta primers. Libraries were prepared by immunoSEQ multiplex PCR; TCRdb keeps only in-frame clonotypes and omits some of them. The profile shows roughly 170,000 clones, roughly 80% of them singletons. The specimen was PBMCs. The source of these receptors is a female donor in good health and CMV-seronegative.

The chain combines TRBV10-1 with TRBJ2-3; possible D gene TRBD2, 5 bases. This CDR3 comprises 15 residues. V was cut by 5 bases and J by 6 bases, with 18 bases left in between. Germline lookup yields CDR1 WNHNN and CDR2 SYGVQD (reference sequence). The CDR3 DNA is TGCGCCAGCAGTCTAGAACTAGAGTGGCCCGATACGCAGTATTTT. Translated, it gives CASSLELEWPDTQYF.

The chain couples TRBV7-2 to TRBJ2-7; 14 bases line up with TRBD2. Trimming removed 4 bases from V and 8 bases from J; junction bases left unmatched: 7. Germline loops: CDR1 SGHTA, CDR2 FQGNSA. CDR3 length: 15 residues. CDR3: CASSYSRLAGGKQYF. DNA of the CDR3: TGTGCCAGCAGCTACTCCAGACTAGCGGGGGGGAAGCAGTACTTC.

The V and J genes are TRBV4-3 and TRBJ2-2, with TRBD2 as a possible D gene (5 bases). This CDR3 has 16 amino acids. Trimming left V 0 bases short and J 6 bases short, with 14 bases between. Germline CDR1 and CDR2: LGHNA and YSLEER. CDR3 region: CASSQDRWERAGELFF. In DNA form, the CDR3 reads TGCGCCAGCAGCCAAGATCGGTGGGAGAGGGCCGGGGAGCTGTTTTTT.

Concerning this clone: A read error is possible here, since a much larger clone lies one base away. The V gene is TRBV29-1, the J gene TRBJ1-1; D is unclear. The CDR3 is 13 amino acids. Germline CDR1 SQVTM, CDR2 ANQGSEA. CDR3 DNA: TGCGGCGGTTCCTTGGGTGGAGACACTGAAGCTTTCTTT. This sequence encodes CGGSLGGDTEAFF.

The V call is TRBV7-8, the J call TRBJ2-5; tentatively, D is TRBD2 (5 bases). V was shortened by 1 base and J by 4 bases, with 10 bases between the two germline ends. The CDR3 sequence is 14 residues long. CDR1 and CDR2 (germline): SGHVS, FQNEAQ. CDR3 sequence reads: CASSLVPSSETQYF. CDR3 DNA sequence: TGTGCCAGCAGCTTAGTTCCTAGCTCAGAGACCCAGTACTTC.

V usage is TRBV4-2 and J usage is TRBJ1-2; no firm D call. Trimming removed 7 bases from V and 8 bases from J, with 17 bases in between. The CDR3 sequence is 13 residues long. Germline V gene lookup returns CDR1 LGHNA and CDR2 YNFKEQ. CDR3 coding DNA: TGTGCCAGCACCCTTTTCGTTAGGGAGGGCTACACCTTC. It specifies CASTLFVREGYTF.

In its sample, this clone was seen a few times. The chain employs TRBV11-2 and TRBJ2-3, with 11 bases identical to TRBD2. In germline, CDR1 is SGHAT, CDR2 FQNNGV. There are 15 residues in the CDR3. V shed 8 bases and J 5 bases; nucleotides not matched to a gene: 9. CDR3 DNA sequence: TGTGCCAGCGCCCTGGTAGCGGGAGGGAAAGATACGCAGTATTTT. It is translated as CASALVAGGKDTQYF.

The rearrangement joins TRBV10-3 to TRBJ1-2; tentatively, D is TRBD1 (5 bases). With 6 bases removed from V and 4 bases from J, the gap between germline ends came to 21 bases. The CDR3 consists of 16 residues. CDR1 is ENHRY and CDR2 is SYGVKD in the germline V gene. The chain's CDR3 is CAISVSHQGFSYGYTF. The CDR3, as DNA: TGTGCCATCAGCGTATCCCATCAGGGTTTCAGCTATGGCTACACCTTC.

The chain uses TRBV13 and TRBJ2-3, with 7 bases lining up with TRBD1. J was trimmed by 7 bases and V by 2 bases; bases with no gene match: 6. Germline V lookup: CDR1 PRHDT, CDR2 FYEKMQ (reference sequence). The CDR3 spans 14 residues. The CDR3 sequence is CASSLWTGQNTQYF. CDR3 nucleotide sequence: TGTGCCAGCAGCTTATGGACGGGACAGAATACGCAGTATTTT.

CDR3 nucleotide sequence: TGCGCCAGCAGCCAAGATAGCGCCGCGAGCCCCTACAATGAGCAGTTCTTC. Its protein product is CASSQDSAASPYNEQFF. V usage is TRBV4-3 and J usage is TRBJ2-1; possible D gene TRBD2, 5 bases. The CDR3 has 17 residues. Trimming shortened V by 0 bases and J by 2 bases, and 14 bases separated the two germline ends. Germline V lookup: CDR1 LGHNA, CDR2 YSLEER.

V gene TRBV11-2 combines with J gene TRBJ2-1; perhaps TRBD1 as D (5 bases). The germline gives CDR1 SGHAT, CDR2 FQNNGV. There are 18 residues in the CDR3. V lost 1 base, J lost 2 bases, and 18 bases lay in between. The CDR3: CASSLGQGSTRTYNEQFF. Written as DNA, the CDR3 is TGTGCCAGCAGCTTAGGGCAGGGCTCCACAAGGACCTACAATGAGCAGTTCTTC. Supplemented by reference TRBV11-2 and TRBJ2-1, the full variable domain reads EAGVAQSPRYKIIEKRQSVAFWCNPISGHATLYWYQQILGQGPKLLIQFQNNGVVDDSQLPKDRFSAERLKGVDSTLKIQPAKLEDSAVYLCASSLGQGSTRTYNEQFFGPGTRLTVL.

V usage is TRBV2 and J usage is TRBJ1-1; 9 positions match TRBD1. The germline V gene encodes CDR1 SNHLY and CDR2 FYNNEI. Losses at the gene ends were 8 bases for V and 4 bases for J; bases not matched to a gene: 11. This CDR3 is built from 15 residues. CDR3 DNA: TGTGCCAGCCAGACCCAACAGGGGGCGCGCACTGAAGCTTTCTTT. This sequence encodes CASQTQQGARTEAFF.

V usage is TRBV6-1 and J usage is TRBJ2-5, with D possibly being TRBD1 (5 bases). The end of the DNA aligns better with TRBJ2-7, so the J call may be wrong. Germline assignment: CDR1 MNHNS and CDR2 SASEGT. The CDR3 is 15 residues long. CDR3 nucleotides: TGTGCCAGCAGTGAAGGCTTCAGGGAAGGCGACGAGCAGTACTTC. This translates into CASSEGFREGDEQYF.

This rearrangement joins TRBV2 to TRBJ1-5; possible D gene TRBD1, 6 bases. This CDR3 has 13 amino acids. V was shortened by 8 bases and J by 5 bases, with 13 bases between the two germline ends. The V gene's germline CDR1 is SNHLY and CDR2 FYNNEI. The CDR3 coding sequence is TGTGCCAGCGCGGGGGCGCGAGATCAGCCCCAGCATTTT. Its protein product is CASAGARDQPQHF.